These 20 T cell receptor beta chains were all obtained from the same sample, sequenced in a study of PD-1 blockade in classical Hodgkin lymphoma. Assay used: immunoSEQ multiplex PCR; TCRdb lists only in-frame clones, some missing. The sample yields 40,000 to 65,000 clones, more than 65% seen once. No patient escaped relapse after autologous stem cell transplantation, and brentuximab vedotin exposure varied. The sequencing here drew on peripheral blood mononuclear cells (PBMCs), taken at baseline. The receptors come from a human donor with classical Hodgkin lymphoma.

The chain's CDR3 is CASSRDSSESYEQYF. Written as DNA, the CDR3 is TGTGCCAGCAGTAGGGACAGCTCCGAATCCTACGAGCAGTACTTC. This chain connects TRBV27 to TRBJ2-7, with 7 bases fitting TRBD1. V lost 5 bases, J lost 1 base, and 8 bases stayed unmatched. This CDR3 contains 15 residues. The germline CDR1 and CDR2 sequences are MNHEY and SMNVEV (reference sequence).

The chain has TRBV7-9 and TRBJ2-2, with 13 bases aligning to TRBD2. The CDR3 loop spans 16 amino acids. The trim removed 5 bases at V and 6 bases at J, leaving 6 bases unmatched. Germline V gives CDR1 SEHNR, CDR2 FQNEAQ (reference sequence). In nucleotides, the CDR3 is TGTGCCAGCAGCCGCACACTAGCGGGAGGGGCCGGGGAGCTGTTTTTT. Its protein is CASSRTLAGGAGELFF.

Only a few counts were recorded for this clone. This chain uses TRBV7-9 with TRBJ2-7, with 10 nucleotides matching TRBD1. This CDR3 spans 17 amino acids. Germline loops: CDR1 SEHNR, CDR2 FQNEAQ (reference sequence). Losses at the gene ends were 2 bases for V and 4 bases for J; bases not matched to a gene: 11. The CDR3 region has the DNA TGTGCCAGCAGCTTATCTTCTGGACAGGGGGTAACTTACGAGCAGTACGTC. It codes for CASSLSSGQGVTYEQYV.

The rearrangement joins TRBV12-5 to TRBJ2-2; unclear D gene. The V gene's germline CDR1 is LGHNT and CDR2 FRNRAP. This CDR3 spans 14 amino acids. The germline V and J ends were trimmed by 1 base and 2 bases, with 5 bases remaining between them. CDR3 region: CASGLAPNTGELFF. CDR3 DNA: TGTGCTAGTGGTTTGGCCCCCAACACCGGGGAGCTGTTTTTT.

V is TRBV12-5 and J is TRBJ2-5, with D perhaps TRBD1 or TRBD2 (5 bases each). The CDR3 contains 15 residues. Germline CDR1 reads LGHNT; CDR2 reads FRNRAP. The V end lost 2 bases, the J end lost 2 bases, and 12 bases lay between the germline ends. In DNA, the CDR3 is TGTGCTAGTGGTTTGCCTAGGGACGGACAAGAGACCCAGTACTTC. Amino acids: CASGLPRDGQETQYF.

The chain links TRBV30 to TRBJ2-3; the D gene is possibly TRBD2 (6 bases). The V gene lost 0 bases and the J gene lost 8 bases, with 15 bases spanning the gap. The CDR3 extends over 14 amino acids. Germline lookup yields CDR1 GTSNPN and CDR2 SVGIG (reference sequence). Here the CDR3 reads CAWSVKGGGGTQYF. CDR3 sequence (DNA): TGTGCCTGGAGTGTAAAGGGAGGCGGTGGTACGCAGTATTTT.

The V and J genes are TRBV18 and TRBJ2-7; TRBD2 matches 8 bases. This CDR3 has 12 residues. The germline V gene encodes CDR1 KGHSH and CDR2 LQKENI. Trimming took 3 bases from V and 6 from J; bases not matched to a gene: 1. DNA for the CDR3: TGTGCCAGCTCACCCGGGACTAGCGAGCAGTACGTC. Translating gives CASSPGTSEQYV.

The chain couples TRBV19 to TRBJ2-7, with TRBD2 identical over 11 bases. The CDR3 covers 14 residues. Unmatched junction bases numbered 3, after V lost 4 bases and J lost 4 bases. Per germline, CDR1 LNHDA and CDR2 SQIVND (reference sequence). CDR3 coding DNA: TGTGCCAGTAGTACGACTAGCGGGGCTTACGAGCAGTACTTC. It codes for CASSTTSGAYEQYF.

The rearrangement joins TRBV11-2 to TRBJ2-1, with D possibly TRBD1 on 6 matching bases. From germline, CDR1 is SGHAT and CDR2 FQNNGV. This CDR3 region has 13 residues. Trimming shortened V by 1 base and J by 11 bases, and 12 bases separated the two germline ends. This CDR3 is CASSLAPGTKQFF. Here the CDR3 DNA reads TGTGCCAGCAGCTTAGCCCCCGGGACAAAGCAGTTCTTC.

The chain uses TRBV6-1 and TRBJ1-5; D is undetermined. The CDR3 extends over 15 amino acids. Between the trimmed V and J ends, which lost 5 bases and 0 bases, there was a span of 11 bases. The germline CDR1 and CDR2 sequences are MNHNS and SASEGT. CDR3 residues: CASSTWTGSNQPQHF. The CDR3 DNA reads TGTGCCAGCAGTACCTGGACGGGTAGCAATCAGCCCCAGCATTTT.

The rearrangement links TRBV6-5 to TRBJ2-7, with D perhaps TRBD1 or TRBD2 (5 bases each). V was cut by 2 bases and J by 4 bases, with 18 bases left in between. This CDR3 has 16 amino acids. The germline V gene encodes CDR1 MNHEY and CDR2 SVGAGI. The CDR3 coding sequence is TGTGCCAGCAGTTACGGCCCCGGGACGGAACTATACGAGCAGTACTTC. Protein product: CASSYGPGTELYEQYF.

The chain is built from TRBV7-9 and TRBJ2-7; 7 bases agree with TRBD1. V was clipped by 5 bases and J by 4 bases; unmatched bases: 11. The CDR3 spans 15 residues. Germline V gene lookup returns CDR1 SEHNR and CDR2 FQNEAQ (reference sequence). The CDR3 spells CASSRGQPALYEQYV. CDR3 in DNA: TGTGCCAGCAGCCGGGGACAGCCGGCCCTTTACGAGCAGTACGTC.

V is TRBV4-1 and J is TRBJ2-7, with 8 bases lining up with TRBD1. The length of the CDR3 is 12 residues. Losses at the gene ends were 6 bases for V and 2 bases for J; bases not matched to a gene: 0. Germline values: CDR1 MGHRA, CDR2 YSYEKL. The CDR3 nucleotides read TGCGCCAGCAGGGGACAGGCCTACGAGCAGTACTTC. Translated: CASRGQAYEQYF.

This chain joins TRBV4-2 and TRBJ2-5; no firm D call. V lost 1 base to trimming and J lost 5 bases, with 8 bases between them. The CDR3 runs to 13 residues. Germline-derived CDR1 and CDR2 are LGHNA and YNFKEQ. Written as DNA, the CDR3 is TGTGCCAGCAGCCAAGGGCAAGGGGAGACCCAGTACTTC. This codes for CASSQGQGETQYF.

V is TRBV6-6 and J is TRBJ1-2; D might be TRBD1 (6 bases). This CDR3 region has 14 residues. CDR1 is MNHNY and CDR2 is SVGAGI in the germline V gene (reference sequence). Trimming removed 2 bases at V and 4 bases at J, with 11 bases between. The CDR3 coding sequence is TGTGCCAGCAGTTACGACAGGAGCTTCTATGGCTACACCTTC. Its protein product is CASSYDRSFYGYTF.

The chain combines TRBV27 with TRBJ1-2, with D possibly being TRBD1 (6 bases). V gave up 6 bases and J gave up 4 bases, with 15 bases separating them. Germline loops: CDR1 MNHEY, CDR2 SMNVEV (reference sequence). The CDR3 contains 14 residues. The CDR3 region has the DNA TGTGCCAGCAGCCAACAGGGATTAGGCTATGGCTACACCTTC. It encodes CASSQQGLGYGYTF.

This clone was detected only a few times. V is TRBV6-6 and J is TRBJ1-2; 7 bases match TRBD1. V dropped 2 bases and J dropped 8; count of bases not matched to a gene: 8. CDR1 is MNHNY and CDR2 is SVGAGI in the germline V gene (reference sequence). The CDR3 is 14 amino acids. CDR3 loop: CASSYVTGRGGYTF. CDR3 DNA: TGTGCCAGCAGTTACGTGACAGGGCGAGGCGGCTACACCTTC.

Regarding this clone: The identical CDR3 is also encoded by other nucleotide sequences in the sample. V gene TRBV30 combines with J gene TRBJ2-5; D is possibly TRBD1 (5 bases). This CDR3 comprises 12 residues. Germline CDR1 reads GTSNPN; CDR2 reads SVGIG (reference sequence). Between the trimmed V and J ends, which lost 0 bases and 5 bases, there was a span of 7 bases. In DNA, the CDR3 is TGTGCCTGGAGTGTGCAGGGTGAGACCCAGTACTTC. This gives the protein CAWSVQGETQYF.

The genes are TRBV5-6 and TRBJ1-1, with D uncertain. Trimming shortened V by 0 bases and J by 3 bases, and 9 bases separated the two germline ends. The CDR3 runs to 14 residues. The germline V gene has CDR1 SGHDT and CDR2 YYEEEE. CDR3 residues: CASSLGGFDTEAFF. CDR3 sequence (DNA): TGTGCCAGCAGCTTGGGCGGGTTCGACACTGAAGCTTTCTTT.

This chain joins TRBV11-2 and TRBJ2-5, with 8 bases aligning to TRBD2. V gave up 5 bases and J gave up 4 bases; unmatched junction bases: 9. Germline V lookup: CDR1 SGHAT, CDR2 FQNNGV. The CDR3 covers 15 residues. The CDR3 nucleotides read TGTGCCAGCAGCACCCGTACTAGCGGAGGAGAGACCCAGTACTTC. Translating it yields CASSTRTSGGETQYF.